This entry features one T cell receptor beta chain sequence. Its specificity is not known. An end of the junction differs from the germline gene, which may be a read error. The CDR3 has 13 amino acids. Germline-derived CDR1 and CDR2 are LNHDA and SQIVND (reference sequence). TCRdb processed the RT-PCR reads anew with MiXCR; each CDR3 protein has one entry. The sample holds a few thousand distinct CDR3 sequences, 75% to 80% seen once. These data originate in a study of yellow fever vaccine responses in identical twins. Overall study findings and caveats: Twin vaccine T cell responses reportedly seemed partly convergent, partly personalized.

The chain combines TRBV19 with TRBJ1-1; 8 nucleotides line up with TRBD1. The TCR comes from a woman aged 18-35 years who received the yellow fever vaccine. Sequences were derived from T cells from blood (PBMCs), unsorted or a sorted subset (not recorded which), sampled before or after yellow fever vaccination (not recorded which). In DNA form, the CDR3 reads TGTGCCAGTAGTGAGGACAGGGCCACTGAACCTTTCTTT. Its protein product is CASSEDRATEPFF. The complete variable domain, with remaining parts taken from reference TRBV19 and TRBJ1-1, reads DGGITQSPKYLFRKEGQNVTLSCEQNLNHDAMYWYRQDPGQGLRLIYYSQIVNDFQKGDIAEGYSVSREKKESFPLTVTSAQKNPTAFYLCASSEDRATEPFFGQGTRLTVV.